This T cell receptor beta chain derives from a study of shared clonotypes between healthy human individuals. Profiled with immunoSEQ multiplex PCR; TCRdb holds only in-frame clones, not every one. Among more than 2 million clones listed, about 95% were seen once. Naive CD8 populations comprised CD45RO-negative cells positively selected for CCR7, excluding terminally differentiated effector memory CD45RA+ cells. The length of the CDR3 is 19 residues. CDR1 is SGHVS, CDR2 FQNEAQ, per germline. V was clipped by 7 bases and J by 0 bases, with 28 bases between them. This chain connects TRBV7-8 to TRBJ2-7; maybe TRBD2 (8 bases). The source material was naive CD8+ T cells sorted from blood. The TCR originated in a man aged 18 to 35 in good health. CDR3 bases: TGTGCCAGCAACCCCCCCGGACAGGTCTTGCGGGGGGCCTCCTACGAGCAGTACTTC. Its translation: CASNPPGQVLRGASYEQYF.